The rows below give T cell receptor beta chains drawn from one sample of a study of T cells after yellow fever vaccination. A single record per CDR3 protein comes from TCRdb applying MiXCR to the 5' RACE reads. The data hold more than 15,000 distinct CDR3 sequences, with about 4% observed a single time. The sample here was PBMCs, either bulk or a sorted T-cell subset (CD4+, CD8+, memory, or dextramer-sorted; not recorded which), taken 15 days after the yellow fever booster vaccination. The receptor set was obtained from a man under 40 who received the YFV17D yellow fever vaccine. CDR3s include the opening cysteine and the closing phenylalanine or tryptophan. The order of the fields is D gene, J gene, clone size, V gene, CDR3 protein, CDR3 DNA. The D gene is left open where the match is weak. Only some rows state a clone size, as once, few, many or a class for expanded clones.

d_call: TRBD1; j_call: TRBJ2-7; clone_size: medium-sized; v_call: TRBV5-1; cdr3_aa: CASSSRPGQVSYEQYF; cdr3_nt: TGCGCCAGCAGCTCACGTCCGGGACAGGTCTCCTACGAGCAGTACTTC
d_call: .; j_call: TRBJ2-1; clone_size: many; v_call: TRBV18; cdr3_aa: CASSPSIPPAEQFF; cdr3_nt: TGTGCCAGCTCACCTTCCATTCCCCCCGCGGAGCAGTTCTTC
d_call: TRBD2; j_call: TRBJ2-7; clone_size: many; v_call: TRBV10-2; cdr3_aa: CASNPLAGASYEQYF; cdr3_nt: TGCGCCAGCAATCCACTAGCGGGCGCATCCTACGAGCAGTACTTC
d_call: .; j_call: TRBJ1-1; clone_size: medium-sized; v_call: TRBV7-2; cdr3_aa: CASSLEGQGRAFF; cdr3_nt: TGTGCCAGCAGCTTAGAGGGCCAGGGGAGGGCTTTCTTT
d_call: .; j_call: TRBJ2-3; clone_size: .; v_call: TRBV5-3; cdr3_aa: CARSPGLAGSTDTQYF; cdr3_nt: TGTGCCAGGAGCCCTGGACTCGCGGGGAGCACAGATACGCAGTATTTT
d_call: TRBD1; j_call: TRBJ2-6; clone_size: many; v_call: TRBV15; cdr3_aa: CATSTDRGSGANVLTF; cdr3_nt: TGTGCCACCAGCACAGACAGGGGATCTGGGGCCAACGTCCTGACTTTC
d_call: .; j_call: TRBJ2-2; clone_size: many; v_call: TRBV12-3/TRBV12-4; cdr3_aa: CASTLGGNTGELFF; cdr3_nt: TGTGCCAGCACCCTGGGAGGGAACACCGGGGAGCTGTTTTTT
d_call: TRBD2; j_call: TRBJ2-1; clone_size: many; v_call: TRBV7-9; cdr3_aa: CASSAQLATSYNEQFF; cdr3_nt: TGTGCCAGCAGCGCCCAACTAGCGACCTCCTACAATGAGCAGTTCTTC
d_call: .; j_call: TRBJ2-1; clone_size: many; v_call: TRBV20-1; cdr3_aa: CSAVGENEQFF; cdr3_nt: TGCAGTGCTGTTGGAGAGAATGAGCAGTTCTTC
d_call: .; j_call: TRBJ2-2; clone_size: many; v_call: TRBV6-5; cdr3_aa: CASSYWQVERKNTGELFF; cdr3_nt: TGTGCCAGCAGTTACTGGCAAGTAGAGCGGAAGAACACCGGGGAGCTGTTTTTT
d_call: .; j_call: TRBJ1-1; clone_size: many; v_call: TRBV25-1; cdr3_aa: CASSELGPGAFF; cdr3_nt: TGTGCCAGCAGTGAATTAGGACCGGGTGCTTTCTTT
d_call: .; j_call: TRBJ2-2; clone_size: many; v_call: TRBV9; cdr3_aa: CASSVPLGGPNTGELFF; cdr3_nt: TGTGCCAGCAGCGTACCCCTAGGAGGGCCGAACACCGGGGAGCTGTTTTTT
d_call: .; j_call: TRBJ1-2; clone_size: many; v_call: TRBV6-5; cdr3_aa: CASSYSSLNYGYTF; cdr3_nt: TGTGCCAGCAGTTACTCATCTCTGAACTATGGCTACACCTTC
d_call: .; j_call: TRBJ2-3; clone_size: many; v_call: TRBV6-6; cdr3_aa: CASRLERALGDTQYF; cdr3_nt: TGTGCCAGCAGATTGGAGCGGGCCCTGGGGGATACGCAGTATTTT
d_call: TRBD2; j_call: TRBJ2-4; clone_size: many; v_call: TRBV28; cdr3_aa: CASSRSGQGTSGSHIQYF; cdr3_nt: TGTGCCAGCAGTCGGTCCGGACAGGGAACTAGCGGGAGTCACATTCAGTACTTC
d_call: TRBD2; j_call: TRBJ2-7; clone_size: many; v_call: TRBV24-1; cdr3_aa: CATSERAGDSDEQYF; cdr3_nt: TGTGCCACCAGTGAGCGAGCGGGAGATTCAGACGAGCAGTACTTC
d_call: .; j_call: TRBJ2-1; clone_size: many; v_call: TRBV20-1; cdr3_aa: CSATPSPRVLNEQFF; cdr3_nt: TGCAGTGCTACCCCGTCACCCCGAGTTCTGAATGAGCAGTTCTTC
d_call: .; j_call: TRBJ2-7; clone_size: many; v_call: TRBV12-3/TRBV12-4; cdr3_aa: CASSPELAYEQYF; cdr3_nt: TGTGCCAGCAGCCCTGAACTGGCCTACGAGCAGTACTTC
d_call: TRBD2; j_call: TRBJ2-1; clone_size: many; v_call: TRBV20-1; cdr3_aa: CSARKGLAGGPSYNEQFF; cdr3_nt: TGCAGTGCTAGGAAAGGACTAGCGGGAGGACCTTCCTACAATGAGCAGTTCTTC
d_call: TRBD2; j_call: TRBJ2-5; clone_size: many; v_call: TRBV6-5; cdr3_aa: CASSTRTREETQYF; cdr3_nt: TGTGCCAGCAGTACACGGACTAGAGAAGAGACCCAGTACTTC
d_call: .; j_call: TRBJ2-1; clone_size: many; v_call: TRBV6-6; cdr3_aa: CASIGGNNEQFF; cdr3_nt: TGTGCCAGTATCGGAGGGAACAATGAGCAGTTCTTC
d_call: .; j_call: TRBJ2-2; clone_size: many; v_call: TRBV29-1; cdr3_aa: CSVEDHYVGHGELFF; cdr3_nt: TGCAGCGTTGAAGATCACTACGTGGGTCACGGGGAGCTGTTTTTT
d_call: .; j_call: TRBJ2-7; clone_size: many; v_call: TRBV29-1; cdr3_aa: CSVAGTYEQYF; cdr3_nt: TGCAGCGTTGCGGGAACCTACGAGCAGTACTTC
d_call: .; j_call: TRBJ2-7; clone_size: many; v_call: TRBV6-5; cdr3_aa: CASSLDRYEQYF; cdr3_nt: TGTGCCAGCAGTTTGGACCGTTACGAGCAGTACTTC
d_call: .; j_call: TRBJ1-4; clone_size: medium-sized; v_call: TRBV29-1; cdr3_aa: CSVFSEKLFF; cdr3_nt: TGCAGCGTTTTTAGTGAAAAACTGTTTTTT
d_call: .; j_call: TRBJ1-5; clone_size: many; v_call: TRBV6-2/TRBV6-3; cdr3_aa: CASSTTGTDQPQHF; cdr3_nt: TGTGCCAGCAGTACCACAGGGACCGATCAGCCCCAGCATTTT
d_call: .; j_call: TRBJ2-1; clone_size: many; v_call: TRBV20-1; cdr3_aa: CSRTVLRSREQFF; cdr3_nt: TGCAGTAGAACGGTCTTAAGAAGCCGGGAGCAGTTCTTC
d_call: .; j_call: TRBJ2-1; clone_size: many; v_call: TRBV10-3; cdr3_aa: CAISESTVYYNEQFF; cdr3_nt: TGTGCCATCAGTGAATCTACGGTTTACTACAATGAGCAGTTCTTC
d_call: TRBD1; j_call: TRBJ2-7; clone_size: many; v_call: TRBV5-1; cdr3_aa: CASKTGTGDTYEQYF; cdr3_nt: TGCGCCAGCAAAACCGGGACAGGTGATACCTACGAGCAGTACTTC
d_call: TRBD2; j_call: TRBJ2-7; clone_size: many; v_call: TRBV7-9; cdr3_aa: CASSLAPGTSGRWGTYEQYF; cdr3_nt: TGTGCCAGCAGCTTAGCTCCCGGGACTAGCGGGAGGTGGGGAACCTACGAGCAGTACTTC